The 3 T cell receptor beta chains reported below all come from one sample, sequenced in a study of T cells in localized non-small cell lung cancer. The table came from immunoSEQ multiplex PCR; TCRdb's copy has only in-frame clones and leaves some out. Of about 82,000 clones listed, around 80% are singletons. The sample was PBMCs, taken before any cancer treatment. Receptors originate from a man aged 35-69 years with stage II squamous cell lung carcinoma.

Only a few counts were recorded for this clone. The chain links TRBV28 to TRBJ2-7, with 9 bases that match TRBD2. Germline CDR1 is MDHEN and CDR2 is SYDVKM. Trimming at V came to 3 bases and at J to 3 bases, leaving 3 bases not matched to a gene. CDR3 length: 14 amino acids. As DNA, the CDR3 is TGTGCCAGCAGTTTGTCAGCGGGAGGCTACGAGCAGTACTTC. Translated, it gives CASSLSAGGYEQYF.

The CDR3 region has the DNA TGTGCCAGCAGCCGACACCTCGGGGAGCTGTTTTTT. Amino acids: CASSRHLGELFF. This rearrangement joins TRBV11-3 to TRBJ2-2, with no clear D. CDR1 is SGHNT and CDR2 is YENEEA in the germline V gene. The CDR3 is made up of 12 amino acids. Trimming stripped 5 bases from V and 7 bases from J, with 8 bases between.

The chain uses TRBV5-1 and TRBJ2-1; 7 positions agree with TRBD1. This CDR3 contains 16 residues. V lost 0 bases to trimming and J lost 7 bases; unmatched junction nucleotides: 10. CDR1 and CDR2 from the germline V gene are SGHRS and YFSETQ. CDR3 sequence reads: CASSLAVDRFLNEQFF. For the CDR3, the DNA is TGCGCCAGCAGCTTGGCCGTGGACAGGTTCCTAAATGAGCAGTTCTTC. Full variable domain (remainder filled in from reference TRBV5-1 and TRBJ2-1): KAGVTQTPRYLIKTRGQQVTLSCSPISGHRSVSWYQQTPGQGLQFLFEYFSETQRNKGNFPGRFSGRQFSNSRSEMNVSTLELGDSALYLCASSLAVDRFLNEQFFGPGTRLTVL.